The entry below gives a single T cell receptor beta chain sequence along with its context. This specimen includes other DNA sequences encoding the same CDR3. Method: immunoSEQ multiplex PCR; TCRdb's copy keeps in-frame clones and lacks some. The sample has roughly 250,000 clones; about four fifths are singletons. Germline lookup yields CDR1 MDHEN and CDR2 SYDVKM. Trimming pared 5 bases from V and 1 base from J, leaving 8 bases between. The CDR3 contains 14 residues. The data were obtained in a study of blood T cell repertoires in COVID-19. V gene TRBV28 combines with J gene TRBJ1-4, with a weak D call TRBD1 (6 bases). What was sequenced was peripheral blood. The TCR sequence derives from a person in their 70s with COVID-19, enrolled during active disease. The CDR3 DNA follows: TGTGCCAGCAGTAAACAGGGAACTAATGAAAAACTGTTTTTT. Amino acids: CASSKQGTNEKLFF. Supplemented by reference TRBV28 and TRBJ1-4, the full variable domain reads DVKVTQSSRYLVKRTGEKVFLECVQDMDHENMFWYRQDPGLGLRLIYFSYDVKMKEKGDIPEGYSVSREKKERFSLILESASTNQTSMYLCASSKQGTNEKLFFGSGTQLSVL.